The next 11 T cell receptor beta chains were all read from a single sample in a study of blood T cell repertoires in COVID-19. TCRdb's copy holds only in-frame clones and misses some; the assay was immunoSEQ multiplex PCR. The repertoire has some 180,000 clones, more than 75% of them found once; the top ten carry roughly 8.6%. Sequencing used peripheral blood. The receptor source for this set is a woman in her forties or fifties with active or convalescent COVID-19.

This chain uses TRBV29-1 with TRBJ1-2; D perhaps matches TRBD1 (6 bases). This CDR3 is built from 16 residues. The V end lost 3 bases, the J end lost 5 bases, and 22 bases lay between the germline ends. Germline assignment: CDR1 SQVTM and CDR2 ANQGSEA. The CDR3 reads CSVETRFSGTPYGYTF. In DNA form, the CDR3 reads TGCAGCGTTGAGACCAGATTCTCCGGGACACCTTATGGCTACACCTTC.

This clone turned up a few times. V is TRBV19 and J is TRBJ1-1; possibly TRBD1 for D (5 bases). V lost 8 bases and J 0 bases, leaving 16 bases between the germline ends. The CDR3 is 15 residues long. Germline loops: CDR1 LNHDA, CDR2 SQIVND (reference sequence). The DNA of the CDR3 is TGTGCCAGTCGGCGGCAGGGAGGGATGAACACTGAAGCTTTCTTT. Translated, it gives CASRRQGGMNTEAFF.

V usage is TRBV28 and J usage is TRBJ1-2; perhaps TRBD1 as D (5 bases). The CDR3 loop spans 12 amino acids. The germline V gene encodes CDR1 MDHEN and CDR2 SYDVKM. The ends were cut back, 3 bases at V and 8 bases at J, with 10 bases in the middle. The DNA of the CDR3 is TGTGCCAGCAGTTTCCACCCAGGGGGCTACACCTTC. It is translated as CASSFHPGGYTF.

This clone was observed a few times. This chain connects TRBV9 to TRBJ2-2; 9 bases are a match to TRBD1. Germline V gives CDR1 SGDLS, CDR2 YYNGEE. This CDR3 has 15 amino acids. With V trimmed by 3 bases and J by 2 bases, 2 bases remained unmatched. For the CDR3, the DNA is TGTGCCAGCAGCGACAGGGGGCAAAACACCGGGGAGCTGTTTTTT. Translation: CASSDRGQNTGELFF.

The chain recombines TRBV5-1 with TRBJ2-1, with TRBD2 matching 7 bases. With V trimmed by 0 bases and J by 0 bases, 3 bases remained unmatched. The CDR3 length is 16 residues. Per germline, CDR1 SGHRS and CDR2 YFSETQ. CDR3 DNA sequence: TGCGCCAGCAGCTTGGGGGACTATAGCTCCTACAATGAGCAGTTCTTC. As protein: CASSLGDYSSYNEQFF.

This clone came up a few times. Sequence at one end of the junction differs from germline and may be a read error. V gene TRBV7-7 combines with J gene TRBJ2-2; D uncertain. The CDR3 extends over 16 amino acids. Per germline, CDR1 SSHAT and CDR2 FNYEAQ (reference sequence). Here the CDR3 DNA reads TGTGCTAGCAGCCTCGACTCTTTCTCGAACACCGGGGAGCTGTTTTTT. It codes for CASSLDSFSNTGELFF.

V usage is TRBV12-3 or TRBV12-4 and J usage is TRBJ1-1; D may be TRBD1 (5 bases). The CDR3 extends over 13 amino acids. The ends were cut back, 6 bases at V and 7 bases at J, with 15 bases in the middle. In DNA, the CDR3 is TGTGCCAGCAGACCTCGGTTCGGGGGTGAAGCTTTCTTT. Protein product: CASRPRFGGEAFF.

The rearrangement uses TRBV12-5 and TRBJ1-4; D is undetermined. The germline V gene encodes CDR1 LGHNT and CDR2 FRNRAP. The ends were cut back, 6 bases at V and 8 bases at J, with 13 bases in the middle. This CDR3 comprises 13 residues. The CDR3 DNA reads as TGTGCTAGTGGACCCCGCATAGAAGAAAAACTGTTTTTT. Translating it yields CASGPRIEEKLFF.

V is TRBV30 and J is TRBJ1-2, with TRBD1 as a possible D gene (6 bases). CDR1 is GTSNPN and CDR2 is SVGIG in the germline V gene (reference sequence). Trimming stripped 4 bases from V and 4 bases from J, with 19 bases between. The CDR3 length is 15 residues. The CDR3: CAWTPGATGTYGYTF. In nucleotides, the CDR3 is TGTGCCTGGACCCCAGGGGCCACAGGTACCTATGGCTACACCTTC.

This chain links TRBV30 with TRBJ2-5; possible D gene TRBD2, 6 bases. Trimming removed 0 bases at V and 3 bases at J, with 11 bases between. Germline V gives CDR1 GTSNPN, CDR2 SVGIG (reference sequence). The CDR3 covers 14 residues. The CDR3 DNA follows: TGTGCCTGGAGTGTAATACTAGCAAAAGAGACCCAGTACTTC. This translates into CAWSVILAKETQYF.

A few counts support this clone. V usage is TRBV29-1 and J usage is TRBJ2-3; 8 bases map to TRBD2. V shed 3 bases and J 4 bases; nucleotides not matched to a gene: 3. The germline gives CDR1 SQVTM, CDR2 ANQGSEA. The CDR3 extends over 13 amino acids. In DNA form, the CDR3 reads TGCAGCGTTGAGCGGGGGGATGCAGATACGCAGTATTTT. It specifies CSVERGDADTQYF.